Presented here are 7 T cell receptor beta chains from one specimen sequenced in a study of a mutant IDH1 vaccine in newly diagnosed glioma. Assay used: immunoSEQ multiplex PCR; TCRdb lists only in-frame clones, some missing. This sample has around 40,000 clones, with 84% found just once. No cognate antigen is known for these TCRs. Time point indicated: week 11, during vaccination. The investigators gave 300 ug of mutant IDH1 20-mer peptide in each vaccine dose, together with topical imiquimod. The specimen was PBMCs, collected from a glioma patient whose treatment included an IDH1 peptide vaccine. The receptors stem from a man between 40 and 49 years old with glioma.

The rearrangement uses TRBV6-5 and TRBJ2-5; TRBD2 matches at 15 bases. Unmatched junction bases numbered 4, after V lost 7 bases and J lost 4 bases. CDR1 is MNHEY, CDR2 SVGAGI, per germline. This CDR3 has 15 residues. The CDR3 sequence is CASTRGLAGGETQYF. CDR3 sequence (DNA): TGTGCCAGCACCCGGGGACTAGCGGGAGGAGAGACCCAGTACTTC.

The chain combines TRBV2 with TRBJ2-2; 9 nucleotides match TRBD2. The J segment lost 7 bases and the V segment lost 8 bases, leaving 11 bases of the junction unmatched. This CDR3 region has 15 residues. In germline, CDR1 is SNHLY, CDR2 FYNNEI. CDR3 sequence (DNA): TGTGCCAGCTTGGTGGATAGCGGGAGCGGCGGGGAGCTGTTTTTT. It is translated as CASLVDSGSGGELFF.

This clone was detected only a few times. This chain connects TRBV2 to TRBJ2-7, with 8 bases aligning to TRBD1. CDR1 and CDR2 (germline): SNHLY, FYNNEI. J gave up 2 bases and V 4 bases, and 7 bases lay outside the gene matches. The CDR3 consists of 15 residues. The CDR3 is CASSAGQGATYEQYF. The CDR3, as DNA: TGTGCCAGCAGTGCAGGGCAGGGGGCCACCTACGAGCAGTACTTC.

J is TRBJ2-2 and V is TRBV18, with 10 bases matching TRBD2. The V gene's germline CDR1 is KGHSH and CDR2 LQKENI. The CDR3 is 16 amino acids. Unmatched junction bases numbered 6, after V lost 1 base and J lost 7 bases. For the CDR3, the DNA is TGTGCCAGCTCACCACAGAGGACTAGCGGATTCGGGGAGCTGTTTTTT. It is translated as CASSPQRTSGFGELFF.

The rearrangement links TRBV5-6 to TRBJ1-2; the D is unclear. Deletions cut 2 bases from V and 5 bases from J, with 10 bases between. The CDR3 length is 13 residues. Germline CDR1 SGHDT, CDR2 YYEEEE. The DNA of the CDR3 is TGTGCCAGCAGCTTTGGGCAGACGTATGGCTACACCTTC. Its protein is CASSFGQTYGYTF.

In its sample, this clone was seen a few times. The DNA of the CDR3 is TGTGCCAGCAGCCCCCCGGGGGAGACCTACGAGCAGTACTTC. The encoded protein is CASSPPGETYEQYF. The chain couples TRBV4-2 to TRBJ2-7, with a tentative D call TRBD2 (6 bases). V dropped 4 bases and J dropped 2 bases, with 12 bases sitting between them. The germline CDR1 and CDR2 sequences are LGHNA and YNFKEQ. The CDR3 contains 14 residues.

J is TRBJ2-1 and V is TRBV5-6; D is possibly TRBD2 (6 bases). Trimming shortened V by 0 bases and J by 2 bases, and 12 bases separated the two germline ends. Germline V gives CDR1 SGHDT, CDR2 YYEEEE. CDR3 size: 16 residues. The chain's CDR3 is CASSLAGLETYNEQFF. The CDR3 bases are TGTGCCAGCAGCTTGGCGGGACTGGAGACCTACAATGAGCAGTTCTTC.